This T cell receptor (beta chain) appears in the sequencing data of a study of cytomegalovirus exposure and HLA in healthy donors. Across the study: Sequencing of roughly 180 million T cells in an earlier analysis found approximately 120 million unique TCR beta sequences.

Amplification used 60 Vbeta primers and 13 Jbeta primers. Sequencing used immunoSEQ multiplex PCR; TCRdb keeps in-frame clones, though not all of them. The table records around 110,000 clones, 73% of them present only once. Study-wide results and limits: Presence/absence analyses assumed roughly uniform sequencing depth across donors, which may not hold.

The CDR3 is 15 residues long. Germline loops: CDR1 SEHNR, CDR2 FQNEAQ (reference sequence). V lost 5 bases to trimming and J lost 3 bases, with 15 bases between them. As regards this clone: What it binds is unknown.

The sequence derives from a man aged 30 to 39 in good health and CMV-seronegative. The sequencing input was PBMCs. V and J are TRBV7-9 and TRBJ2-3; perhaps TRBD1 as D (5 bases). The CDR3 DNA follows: TGTGCCAGCAGCCCCTCCACAGGATTAACAGATACGCAGTATTTT. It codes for CASSPSTGLTDTQYF.